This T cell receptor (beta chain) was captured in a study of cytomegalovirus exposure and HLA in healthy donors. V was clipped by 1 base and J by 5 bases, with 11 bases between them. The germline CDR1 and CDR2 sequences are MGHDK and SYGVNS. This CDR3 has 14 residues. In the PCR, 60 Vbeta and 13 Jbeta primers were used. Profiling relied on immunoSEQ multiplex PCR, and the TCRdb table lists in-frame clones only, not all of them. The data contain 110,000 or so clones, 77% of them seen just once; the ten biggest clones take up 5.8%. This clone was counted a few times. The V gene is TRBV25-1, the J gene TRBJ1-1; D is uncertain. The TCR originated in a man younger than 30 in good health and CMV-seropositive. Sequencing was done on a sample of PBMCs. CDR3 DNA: TGTGCCAGCAGTGAATCCCTTCTTATTACTGAAGCTTTCTTT. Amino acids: CASSESLLITEAFF.